A single sample gave rise to the 18 T cell receptor beta chains below, sequenced in a study of early T cells in non-severe SARS-CoV-2 infection. Using its own MiXCR run on the 5' RACE reads, TCRdb lists one record per CDR3 protein. The table has just under 85,000 distinct CDR3 sequences, more than 9% seen once. Sequencing used whole blood, obtained at baseline. The receptors were gathered from an adult who was a healthcare worker with PCR-confirmed SARS-CoV-2 infection or an uninfected control (not recorded which).

In its sample, this clonotype was seen many times. The chain employs TRBV7-6 and TRBJ2-3; TRBD2 aligns across 7 bases. Germline-derived CDR1 and CDR2 are SGHVS and FNYEAQ. This CDR3 contains 14 residues. The V gene end was trimmed by 1 base and the J gene end by 5 bases; junction bases not matched to a gene: 3. The CDR3 is CASSLVAGGDTQYF. The CDR3 nucleotides read TGTGCCAGCAGCTTAGTAGCGGGCGGAGATACGCAGTATTTT.

Ten or more counts support this clonotype. This chain links TRBV6-5 with TRBJ2-7, with D possibly TRBD1 on 6 matching bases. This CDR3 spans 12 amino acids. V was shortened by 8 bases and J by 7 bases, with 15 bases between the two germline ends. Germline CDR1 is MNHEY and CDR2 is SVGAGI. The CDR3 is CASRQVTGEQYF. Here the CDR3 DNA reads TGTGCCAGCCGACAGGTAACGGGGGAGCAGTACTTC.

The chain joins TRBV28 to TRBJ2-5, with D possibly matching TRBD1 (6 bases). The length of the CDR3 is 16 residues. Germline CDR1 and CDR2: MDHEN and SYDVKM. Trimming removed 4 bases at V and 4 bases at J, with 19 bases between. CDR3 nucleotides: TGTGCCAGCAGTTCTTACGGTACAGGGTTTCTAGAGACCCAGTACTTC. Its translation is CASSSYGTGFLETQYF.

V is TRBV20-1 and J is TRBJ2-1, with 9 positions matching TRBD2. The CDR3 has 18 amino acids. V dropped 2 bases and J dropped 0; count of bases not matched to a gene: 11. CDR1 is DFQATT and CDR2 is SNEGSKA in the germline V gene (reference sequence). The CDR3 sequence is CSARKSSGNDGSYNEQFF. CDR3 DNA sequence: TGCAGTGCTAGAAAGTCTAGCGGGAACGACGGCTCCTACAATGAGCAGTTCTTC.

This clonotype was recorded many times. The chain has TRBV6-1 and TRBJ1-6; D is possibly TRBD1 (6 bases). This CDR3 is built from 13 residues. V was clipped by 5 bases and J by 10 bases, with 12 bases between them. The germline V gene encodes CDR1 MNHNS and CDR2 SASEGT. CDR3 nucleotide sequence: TGTGCCAGCAGTATCACAGGGAACTCACCCCTCCACTTT. Its translation: CASSITGNSPLHF.

The gene calls are TRBV6-1 and TRBJ2-7; D is unresolved. The V end lost 4 bases, the J end lost 2 bases, and 12 bases lay between the germline ends. The germline CDR1 and CDR2 sequences are MNHNS and SASEGT. The CDR3 runs 14 residues. CDR3 protein: CASSALTAAYEQYF. Written as DNA, the CDR3 is TGTGCCAGCAGTGCCCTGACCGCCGCCTACGAGCAGTACTTC.

The rearrangement links TRBV5-5 to TRBJ1-4; 7 nucleotides line up with TRBD1. Germline V lookup: CDR1 SGHKS, CDR2 YYEKEE (reference sequence). The CDR3 runs to 14 residues. V lost 3 bases and J lost 8; bases outside the gene matches: 7. The CDR3 sequence: CASSSGQRREKLFF. In nucleotides, the CDR3 is TGTGCCAGCAGCTCGGGACAGAGGAGGGAAAAACTGTTTTTT.

This clonotype was counted ten times or more. This chain joins TRBV28 and TRBJ2-1; D perhaps matches TRBD2 (6 bases). This CDR3 contains 15 residues. CDR1 is MDHEN, CDR2 SYDVKM, per germline. Trimming stripped 3 bases from V and 6 bases from J, with 15 bases between. CDR3 coding DNA: TGTGCCAGCAGTTTTGGAGGGGTCGGGATCAATGAGCAGTTCTTC. Its translation is CASSFGGVGINEQFF.

The chain uses TRBV7-9 and TRBJ1-3; the D is unclear. The V end lost 1 base, the J end lost 3 bases, and 7 bases lay between the germline ends. The CDR3 contains 14 residues. CDR1 is SEHNR and CDR2 is FQNEAQ in the germline V gene (reference sequence). The CDR3 protein is CASSLGVNGNTIYF. In nucleotides, the CDR3 is TGTGCCAGCAGCTTAGGAGTGAATGGAAACACCATATATTTT. The full variable domain, in which reference TRBV7-9 and TRBJ1-3 provide the parts outside the CDR3, is DTGVSQNPRHKITKRGQNVTFRCDPISEHNRLYWYRQTLGQGPEFLTYFQNEAQLEKSRLLSDRFSAERPKGSFSTLEIQRTEQGDSAMYLCASSLGVNGNTIYFGEGSWLTVV.

The CDR3 reads CAISTAGTGRGYTF. The CDR3 DNA is TGTGCCATCAGTACGGCCGGGACAGGAAGAGGCTACACCTTC. The gene calls are TRBV10-3 and TRBJ1-2, with 8 bases identical to TRBD1. Germline CDR1 and CDR2: ENHRY and SYGVKD. V shed 5 bases, J shed 8 bases, and the junction held 10 bases outside the gene matches. This CDR3 spans 14 amino acids.

This clonotype was seen many times. The chain combines TRBV20-1 with TRBJ2-1; 7 nucleotides agree with TRBD1. V shed 5 bases, J shed 2 bases, and the junction held 9 bases outside the gene matches. CDR3 length equals 15 residues. Germline V lookup: CDR1 DFQATT, CDR2 SNEGSKA (reference sequence). The CDR3 nucleotides read TGCAGTGCTCCCGGCCGGACAGGCACCTACAATGAGCAGTTCTTC. This sequence encodes CSAPGRTGTYNEQFF.

The chain recombines TRBV5-1 with TRBJ2-2, with TRBD1 identical over 9 bases. Germline V gives CDR1 SGHRS, CDR2 YFSETQ. This CDR3 region has 16 residues. V shed 4 bases and J 4 bases; nucleotides not matched to a gene: 8. CDR3 residues: CASSLRTGATTGELFF. In nucleotides, the CDR3 is TGCGCCAGCAGCCTACGGACAGGGGCAACCACCGGGGAGCTGTTTTTT.

This clonotype was seen only a few times. V usage is TRBV20-1 and J usage is TRBJ2-7; TRBD2 might be the D (5 bases). The germline gives CDR1 DFQATT, CDR2 SNEGSKA (reference sequence). V was trimmed by 1 base and J by 1 base, leaving 8 bases between them. The CDR3 length is 13 residues. CDR3 amino acids: CSARGEGSYEQYF. The CDR3 coding sequence is TGCAGTGCTAGAGGAGAGGGTTCCTACGAGCAGTACTTC.

This clonotype showed up just a few times. The CDR3 region has the DNA TGCGCCAGCACCCTCGAATTCCAAGAGACCCAGTACTTC. Amino acid sequence: CASTLEFQETQYF. This chain uses TRBV5-1 with TRBJ2-5; no clear D. From germline, CDR1 is SGHRS and CDR2 YFSETQ. V was pared by 6 bases and J by 1 base, with 10 bases between. This CDR3 is 13 amino acids long.

This clonotype has at least ten counts. J is TRBJ2-3 and V is TRBV11-3; a weak D match, TRBD2 (7 bases). CDR1 is SGHNT, CDR2 YENEEA, per germline. Deletions cut 3 bases from V and 4 bases from J, with 14 bases between. The CDR3 covers 15 residues. The CDR3, as DNA: TGTGCCAGCAGCTTGTTCACAGGGAGGGCAGATACGCAGTATTTT. Translating gives CASSLFTGRADTQYF.

This clonotype was seen at least ten times. The V gene is TRBV5-1, the J gene TRBJ1-1; possibly TRBD1 for D (5 bases). This CDR3 region has 17 residues. V was pared by 4 bases and J by 4 bases, with 23 bases between. Germline CDR1 and CDR2: SGHRS and YFSETQ. The CDR3 coding sequence is TGCGCCAGCAGCCCGGAGCGGGGGATATATGGGGGCACTGAAGCTTTCTTT. It specifies CASSPERGIYGGTEAFF.

This clonotype was detected many times. The V and J genes are TRBV28 and TRBJ2-1; 11 positions agree with TRBD2. The CDR3 loop spans 19 amino acids. The ends lost 3 bases at V and 2 bases at J; junction bases unmatched: 12. Germline CDR1 and CDR2: MDHEN and SYDVKM. CDR3 coding DNA: TGTGCCAGCAGTTTGCCCAAACTGACTAGCGGGGAAACCTACAATGAGCAGTTCTTC. Residues: CASSLPKLTSGETYNEQFF. The full variable domain, rest sourced from reference TRBV28 and TRBJ2-1, is DVKVTQSSRYLVKRTGEKVFLECVQDMDHENMFWYRQDPGLGLRLIYFSYDVKMKEKGDIPEGYSVSREKKERFSLILESASTNQTSMYLCASSLPKLTSGETYNEQFFGPGTRLTVL.

This clonotype was seen at least ten times. This rearrangement joins TRBV11-1 to TRBJ2-5; TRBD1 matches at 8 bases. This CDR3 has 16 amino acids. Germline V gives CDR1 SGHAT, CDR2 FQDESV (reference sequence). V lost 5 bases and J lost 1; bases outside the gene matches: 9. The CDR3 sequence: CASSTRTGFFQETQYF. The CDR3 DNA follows: TGTGCCAGCAGCACCCGGACAGGGTTTTTCCAAGAGACCCAGTACTTC.